The 16 T cell receptor beta chains presented below share a single source sample, sequenced in a study of siplizumab effects on memory and regulatory T cells. Sequencing used immunoSEQ multiplex PCR; TCRdb keeps in-frame clones, though not all of them. The sample yields nearly 85,000 clones, 85% to 95% seen once. Specimen: CD8+ T cells sorted from blood. These receptors were taken from a human donor in good health.

This clone was picked up one time. The chain combines TRBV28 with TRBJ2-5; no firm D call. CDR3 length: 13 residues. Germline loops: CDR1 MDHEN, CDR2 SYDVKM. V lost 1 base and J lost 2, with 5 bases in between. DNA for the CDR3: TGTGCCAGCAGTTTATTACAGCAAGAGACCCAGTACTTC. It encodes CASSLLQQETQYF.

The chain is built from TRBV19 and TRBJ2-1; D call uncertain. Germline V gene data show CDR1 as LNHDA and CDR2 as SQIVND (reference sequence). V lost 3 bases, J lost 1 base, and 7 bases lay in between. The CDR3 sequence is 14 residues long. The CDR3 is CASSMVVSYNEQFF. The CDR3 coding sequence is TGTGCCAGTAGTATGGTGGTATCCTACAATGAGCAGTTCTTC.

By sample fraction, this clone is medium-sized. V usage is TRBV10-3 and J usage is TRBJ1-4; D gene ambiguous. V was shortened by 2 bases and J by 10 bases, with 8 bases between the two germline ends. This CDR3 has 12 residues. Germline CDR1 is ENHRY and CDR2 is SYGVKD. Written as DNA, the CDR3 is TGTGCCATCAGTGAGGGGAACGGAAAACTGTTTTTT. The encoded protein is CAISEGNGKLFF.

CDR3 region: CASSLRDTSPLYGYTF. The CDR3 DNA reads TGTGCCAGCAGCCTCCGGGACACCTCCCCTCTATATGGCTACACCTTC. V usage is TRBV5-4 and J usage is TRBJ1-2, with D possibly matching TRBD1 (6 bases). CDR1 is SGHNT and CDR2 is YYREEE in the germline V gene (reference sequence). CDR3 size: 16 residues. Deletions cut 4 bases from V and 5 bases from J, with 21 bases between.

The chain is built from TRBV25-1 and TRBJ2-7, with 8 bases identical to TRBD2. V was clipped by 5 bases and J by 3 bases; unmatched bases: 6. Germline loops: CDR1 MGHDK, CDR2 SYGVNS. The CDR3 runs to 14 residues. The CDR3 reads CASSSSGRNYEQYF. CDR3 coding DNA: TGTGCCAGCAGTTCGAGCGGGAGAAACTACGAGCAGTACTTC.

The rearrangement links TRBV9 to TRBJ1-1, with TRBD1 matching 8 bases. CDR1 is SGDLS, CDR2 YYNGEE, per germline. The CDR3 length is 15 residues. V lost 0 bases and J lost 3; bases outside the gene matches: 4. In DNA, the CDR3 is TGTGCCAGCAGCGTAGGGGTGACAGGGGACACTGAAGCTTTCTTT. Translated, it gives CASSVGVTGDTEAFF.

The V and J genes are TRBV20-1 and TRBJ2-7; the D gene could be TRBD1 or TRBD2 (5 bases each). Germline-derived CDR1 and CDR2 are DFQATT and SNEGSKA (reference sequence). The CDR3 loop spans 11 amino acids. The ends were cut back, 5 bases at V and 3 bases at J, with 8 bases in the middle. This CDR3 reads CSAGTYYEQYF. DNA of the CDR3: TGCAGTGCTGGGACGTACTACGAGCAGTACTTC.

The chain's CDR3 is CASSYLGADAFF. The CDR3 DNA reads as TGTGCCAGCAGTTATTTGGGGGCGGATGCTTTCTTT. V and J are TRBV2 and TRBJ1-1; possibly TRBD1 for D (6 bases). This CDR3 spans 12 amino acids. Per germline, CDR1 SNHLY and CDR2 FYNNEI. V shed 5 bases and J shed 11 bases, with 15 bases lying between them.

The chain has TRBV4-1 and TRBJ1-1; TRBD1 is a possible D gene (5 bases). This CDR3 has 13 amino acids. Trimming took 0 bases from V and 7 from J, leaving 9 bases between them. In germline, CDR1 is MGHRA, CDR2 YSYEKL. The CDR3 is CASSQEGRFEAFF. The CDR3 DNA sequence: TGCGCCAGCAGCCAAGAGGGACGGTTTGAAGCTTTCTTT.

This sequence joins TRBV19 and TRBJ2-7, with D unclear. The CDR3 spans 11 residues. Germline lookup yields CDR1 LNHDA and CDR2 SQIVND (reference sequence). V dropped 4 bases and J dropped 4 bases, with 5 bases sitting between them. The CDR3 DNA is TGTGCCAGTAGTAATCTATACGAGCAGTACTTC. Translating it yields CASSNLYEQYF.

The chain carries TRBV13 and TRBJ2-7, with TRBD2 as a possible D gene (6 bases). V was trimmed by 7 bases and J by 4 bases, leaving 14 bases between them. The germline CDR1 and CDR2 sequences are PRHDT and FYEKMQ (reference sequence). The CDR3 contains 13 residues. CDR3 sequence: CASNGAGMYEQYF. The DNA for the CDR3 is TGTGCCAGCAATGGGGCGGGAATGTACGAGCAGTACTTC.

V is TRBV7-3 and J is TRBJ2-2; D is perhaps TRBD1 or TRBD2 (5 bases each). The CDR3 is 16 amino acids. V lost 5 bases and J lost 4, with 17 bases in between. Germline V gene sequence: CDR1 SGHTA, CDR2 FQGTGA. The CDR3 here is CASSRRDPGPTGELFF. The CDR3 DNA reads as TGTGCCAGCAGCCGAAGGGACCCCGGCCCCACCGGGGAGCTGTTTTTT.

The rearrangement links TRBV2 to TRBJ2-7; D is undetermined. Trimming took off 4 bases at V and 0 bases at J, with 4 bases between the two ends. The CDR3 sequence is 12 residues long. CDR1 is SNHLY, CDR2 FYNNEI, per germline. The CDR3 protein is CASSGISYEQYF. The CDR3 region has the DNA TGTGCCAGCAGTGGGATCTCCTACGAGCAGTACTTC. Full variable domain (rest looked up from reference TRBV2 and TRBJ2-7): EPEVTQTPSHQVTQMGQEVILRCVPISNHLYFYWYRQILGQKVEFLVSFYNNEISEKSEIFDDQFSVERPDGSNFTLKIRSTKLEDSAMYFCASSGISYEQYFGPGTRLTVT.

As to this clone: The sample holds other DNA sequences that translate to the same CDR3. The chain carries TRBV14 and TRBJ2-7, with TRBD2 matching 10 bases. J gave up 7 bases and V 1 base, and 10 bases lay outside the gene matches. CDR3 size: 16 residues. CDR1 and CDR2 (germline): SGHDN, FVKESK. Here the CDR3 reads CASSQGPGDSGREQYF. Written as DNA, the CDR3 is TGTGCCAGCAGCCAAGGCCCCGGCGATAGCGGGAGGGAGCAGTACTTC. The whole variable domain, remainder taken from reference TRBV14 and TRBJ2-7, is EAGVTQFPSHSVIEKGQTVTLRCDPISGHDNLYWYRRVMGKEIKFLLHFVKESKQDESGMPNNRFLAERTGGTYSTLKVQPAELEDSGVYFCASSQGPGDSGREQYFGPGTRLTVT.

The J gene is TRBJ2-1, the V gene TRBV7-9; D might be TRBD2 (6 bases). CDR3 length: 13 amino acids. Germline values: CDR1 SEHNR, CDR2 FQNEAQ (reference sequence). The V gene lost 8 bases and the J gene lost 3 bases, with 11 bases spanning the gap. CDR3 in amino acids: CASSSANYNEQFF. CDR3 coding DNA: TGTGCCAGCTCTAGCGCCAACTACAATGAGCAGTTCTTC.

The CDR3 here is CASSIVYTSGMVQQETQYF. DNA for the CDR3: TGTGCCAGTAGTATAGTGTACACTAGCGGGATGGTTCAACAAGAGACCCAGTACTTC. V and J are TRBV19 and TRBJ2-5; 10 bases line up with TRBD2. After removal of 1 base from V and 2 bases from J, the junction contained 13 bases not matched to a gene. The germline CDR1 and CDR2 sequences are LNHDA and SQIVND (reference sequence). CDR3 size: 19 residues.